The entry below describes one T cell receptor (beta chain). These data come from a study of patients and donors after allogeneic stem cell transplantation. Unmatched junction bases numbered 5, after V lost 1 base and J lost 5 bases. This CDR3 contains 16 residues. Germline-derived CDR1 and CDR2 are SGHVS and FNYEAQ. TCRdb analysed the RT-PCR reads with MiXCR anew, one entry per CDR3 protein. There are about a million distinct CDR3 sequences in the sample; about a sixth occur only once, and roughly 6% lies in the top ten. The TCR was taken from a human donor who was either an allogeneic HSCT recipient or a stem cell or donor lymphocyte infusion donor (not recorded which). It is not recorded whose cells these are; they may come from a transplant donor. V and J are TRBV7-6 and TRBJ2-2; 9 positions match TRBD2. Specimen: blood, either unsorted or a sorted T cell fraction (not recorded which). The CDR3 region has the DNA TGTGCCAGCAGCTTAGAACTAGCGGGCCTGACCGGGGAGCTGTTTTTT. It encodes CASSLELAGLTGELFF.